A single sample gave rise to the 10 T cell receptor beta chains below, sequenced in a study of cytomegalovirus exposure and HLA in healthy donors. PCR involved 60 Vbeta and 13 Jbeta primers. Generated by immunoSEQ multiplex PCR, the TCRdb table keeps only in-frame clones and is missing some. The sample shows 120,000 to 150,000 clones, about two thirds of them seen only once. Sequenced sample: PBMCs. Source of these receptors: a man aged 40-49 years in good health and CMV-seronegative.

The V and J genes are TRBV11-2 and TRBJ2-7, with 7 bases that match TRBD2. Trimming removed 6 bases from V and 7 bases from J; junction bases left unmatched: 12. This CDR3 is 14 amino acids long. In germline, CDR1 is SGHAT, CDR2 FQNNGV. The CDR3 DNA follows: TGTGCCAGCAGTCCCGGGCGGGGGATCTGGGAGCAGTACTTC. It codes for CASSPGRGIWEQYF.

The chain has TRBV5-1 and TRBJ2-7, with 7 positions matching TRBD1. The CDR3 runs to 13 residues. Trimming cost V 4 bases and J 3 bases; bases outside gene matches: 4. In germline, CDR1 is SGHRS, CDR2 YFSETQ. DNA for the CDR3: TGCGCCAGCAGCCGACAGGGCGGCTACGAGCAGTACTTC. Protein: CASSRQGGYEQYF.

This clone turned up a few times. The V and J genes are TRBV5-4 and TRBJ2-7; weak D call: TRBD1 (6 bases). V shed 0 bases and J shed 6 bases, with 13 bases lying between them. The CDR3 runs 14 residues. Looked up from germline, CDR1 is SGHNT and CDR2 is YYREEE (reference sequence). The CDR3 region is CASSLVGAGAEQYF. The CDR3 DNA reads TGTGCCAGCAGCTTGGTAGGGGCAGGGGCCGAGCAGTACTTC.

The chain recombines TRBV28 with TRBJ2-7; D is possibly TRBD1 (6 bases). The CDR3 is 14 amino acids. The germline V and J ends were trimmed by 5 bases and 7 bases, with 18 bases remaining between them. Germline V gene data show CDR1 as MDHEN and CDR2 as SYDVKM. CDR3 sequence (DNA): TGTGCCAGCAGTGTAATGGACAGCCGTAAGGAGCAGTACTTC. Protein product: CASSVMDSRKEQYF.

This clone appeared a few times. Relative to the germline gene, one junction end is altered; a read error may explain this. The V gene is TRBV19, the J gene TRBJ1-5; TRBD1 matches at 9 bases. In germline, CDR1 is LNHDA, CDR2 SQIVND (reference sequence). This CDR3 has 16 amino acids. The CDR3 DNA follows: TGTGCCAGTAGTGCCCTACAGGGGGCTAGCAATCAGCCCCAGAATTTT. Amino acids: CASSALQGASNQPQNF.

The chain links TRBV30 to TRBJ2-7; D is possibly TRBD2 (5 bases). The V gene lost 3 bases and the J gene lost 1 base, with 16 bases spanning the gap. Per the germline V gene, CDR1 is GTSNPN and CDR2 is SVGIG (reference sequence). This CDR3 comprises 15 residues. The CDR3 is CAWSDGLSPSYEQYF. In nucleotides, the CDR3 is TGTGCCTGGAGCGACGGACTTTCCCCTTCCTACGAGCAGTACTTC.

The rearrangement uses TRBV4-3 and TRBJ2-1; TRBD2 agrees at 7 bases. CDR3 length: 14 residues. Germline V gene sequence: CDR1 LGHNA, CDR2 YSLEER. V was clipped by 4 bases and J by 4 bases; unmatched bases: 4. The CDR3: CASSLGLVYNEQFF. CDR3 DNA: TGCGCCAGCAGCCTCGGACTAGTTTACAATGAGCAGTTCTTC.

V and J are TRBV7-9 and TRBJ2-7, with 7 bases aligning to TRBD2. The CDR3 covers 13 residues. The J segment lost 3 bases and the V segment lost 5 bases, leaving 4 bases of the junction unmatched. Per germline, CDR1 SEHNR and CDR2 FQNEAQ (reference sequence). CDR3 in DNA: TGTGCCAGCAGCAGCGGGGTTTACTACGAGCAGTACTTC. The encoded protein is CASSSGVYYEQYF.

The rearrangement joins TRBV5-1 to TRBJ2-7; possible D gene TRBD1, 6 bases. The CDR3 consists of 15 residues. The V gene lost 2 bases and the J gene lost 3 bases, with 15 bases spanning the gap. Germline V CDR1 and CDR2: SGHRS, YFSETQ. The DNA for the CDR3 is TGCGCCAGCAGCTTCGGGACAAGGGCAAGCTACGAGCAGTACTTC. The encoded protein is CASSFGTRASYEQYF.

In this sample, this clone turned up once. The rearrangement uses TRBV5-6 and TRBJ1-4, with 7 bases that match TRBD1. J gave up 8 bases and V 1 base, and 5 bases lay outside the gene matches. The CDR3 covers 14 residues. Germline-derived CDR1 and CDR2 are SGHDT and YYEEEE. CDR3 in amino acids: CASSLTRGLEKLFF. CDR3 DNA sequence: TGTGCCAGCAGCTTGACTAGGGGGCTGGAAAAACTGTTTTTT. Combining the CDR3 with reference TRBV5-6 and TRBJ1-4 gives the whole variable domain DAGVTQSPTHLIKTRGQQVTLRCSPKSGHDTVSWYQQALGQGPQFIFQYYEEEERQRGNFPDRFSGHQFPNYSSELNVNALLLGDSALYLCASSLTRGLEKLFFGSGTQLSVL.